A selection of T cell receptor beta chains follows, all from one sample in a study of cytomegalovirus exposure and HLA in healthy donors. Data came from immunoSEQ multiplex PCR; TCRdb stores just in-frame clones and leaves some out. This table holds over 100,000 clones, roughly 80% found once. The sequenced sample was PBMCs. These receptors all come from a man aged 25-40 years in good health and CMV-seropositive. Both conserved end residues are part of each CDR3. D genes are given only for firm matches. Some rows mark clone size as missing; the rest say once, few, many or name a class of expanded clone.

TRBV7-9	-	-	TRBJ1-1	CASSRVGGANTEAFF	TGTGCCAGCAGCCGAGTCGGAGGGGCGAACACTGAAGCTTTCTTT
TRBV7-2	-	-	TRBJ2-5	CASSWGGAQETQYF	TGTGCCAGCTCCTGGGGGGGGGCCCAAGAGACCCAGTACTTC
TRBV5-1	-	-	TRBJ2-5	CASIQGPQETQYF	TGCGCCAGCATTCAGGGGCCCCAAGAGACCCAGTACTTC
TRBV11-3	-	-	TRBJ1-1	CASSSRRGGLGTEAFF	TGTGCCAGCAGCTCGAGACGGGGGGGACTGGGGACTGAAGCTTTCTTT
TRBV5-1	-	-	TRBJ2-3	CASSLGADTQYF	TGCGCCAGCAGCTTGGGAGCGGATACGCAGTATTTT
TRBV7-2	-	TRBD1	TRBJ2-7	CASSSQGAYEQYF	TGTGCCAGCAGCTCTCAGGGGGCATACGAGCAGTACTTC
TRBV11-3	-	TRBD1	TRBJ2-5	CASSPDRQETQYF	TGTGCCAGCAGCCCGGACAGGCAAGAGACCCAGTACTTC
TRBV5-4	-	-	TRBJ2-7	CASSLEQPGEQYF	TGTGCCAGCAGCTTGGAACAGCCTGGGGAGCAGTACTTC
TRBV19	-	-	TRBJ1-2	CASSISQVYGYTF	TGTGCCAGTAGTATTTCACAAGTCTATGGCTACACCTTC
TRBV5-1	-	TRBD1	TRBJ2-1	CASSLVVTGNNEQFF	TGCGCCAGCAGCTTGGTTGTGACAGGGAACAATGAGCAGTTCTTC
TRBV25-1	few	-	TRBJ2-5	CASSEWRSDKVKGTQYF	TGTGCCAGCAGTGAATGGCGTTCGGACAAGGTCAAAGGGACCCAGTACTTC
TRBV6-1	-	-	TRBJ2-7	CASRSPGVGEQYF	TGTGCCAGCAGATCCCCCGGTGTCGGCGAGCAGTACTTC
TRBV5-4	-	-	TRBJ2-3	CASSFGGGDVFTQYF	TGTGCCAGCAGCTTTGGAGGGGGCGATGTGTTTACGCAGTATTTT
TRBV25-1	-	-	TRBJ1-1	CASRGDNLFVEAFF	TGTGCCAGCAGAGGGGACAATCTATTCGTGGAAGCTTTCTTT
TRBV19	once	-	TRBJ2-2	CASSIQADAGELFF	TGTGCCAGTAGTATCCAAGCGGATGCCGGGGAGCTGTTTTTT
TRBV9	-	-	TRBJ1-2	CASSVGYSGYGYTF	TGTGCCAGCAGCGTAGGGTACTCGGGGTATGGCTACACCTTC
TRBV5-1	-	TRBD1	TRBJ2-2	CASSAQGTGELFF	TGCGCCAGCAGCGCACAGGGGACCGGGGAGCTGTTTTTT
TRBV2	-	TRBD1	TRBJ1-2	CASSETPGGSYGYTF	TGTGCCAGCAGTGAAACGCCAGGGGGGAGTTATGGCTACACCTTC
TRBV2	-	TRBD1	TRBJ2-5	CASMTGGRETQYF	TGTGCCAGCATGACAGGGGGCCGAGAGACCCAGTACTTC
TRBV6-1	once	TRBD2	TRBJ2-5	CASSESRLAGGRPQETQYF	TGTGCCAGCAGTGAATCTCGACTAGCGGGAGGGAGACCCCAAGAGACCCAGTACTTC
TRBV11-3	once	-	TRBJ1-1	CASSLRDTKTEAFF	TGTGCCAGCAGCCTGAGGGACACGAAGACTGAAGCTTTCTTT
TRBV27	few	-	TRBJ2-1	CASSLNENEQFF	TGTGCCAGCAGTTTAAACGAGAATGAGCAGTTCTTC
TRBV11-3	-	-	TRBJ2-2	CASRIPGSGYTGELFF	TGTGCCAGCAGGATCCCGGGTAGCGGTTACACCGGGGAGCTGTTTTTT
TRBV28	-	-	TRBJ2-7	CASRGTGSAREQYF	TGTGCCAGCAGGGGTACAGGGTCTGCTCGGGAGCAGTACTTC
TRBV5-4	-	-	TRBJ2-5	CASSFWGRGETQYF	TGTGCCAGCAGCTTTTGGGGGCGAGGTGAGACCCAGTACTTC
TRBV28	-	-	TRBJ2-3	CASTPAGTDTQYF	TGTGCCAGCACCCCCGCAGGAACAGATACGCAGTATTTT
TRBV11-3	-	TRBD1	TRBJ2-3	CASSYATGVPDTQYF	TGTGCCAGCAGCTACGCCACAGGGGTTCCAGATACGCAGTATTTT
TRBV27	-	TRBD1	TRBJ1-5	CASSPGQGPNQPQHF	TGTGCCAGCAGCCCCGGACAGGGACCGAATCAGCCCCAGCATTTT
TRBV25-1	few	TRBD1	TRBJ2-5	CASGTGRETQYF	TGTGCCAGCGGGACAGGGCGAGAGACCCAGTACTTC
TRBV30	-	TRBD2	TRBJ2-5	CAWSVGTRASGTQYF	TGTGCCTGGAGTGTGGGGACTAGGGCTAGCGGGACCCAGTACTTC
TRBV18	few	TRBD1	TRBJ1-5	CASSQGASQPQHF	TGTGCCAGCTCACAGGGGGCGAGTCAGCCCCAGCATTTT
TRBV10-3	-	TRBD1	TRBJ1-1	CAIKNPGQGFSEAFF	TGTGCCATCAAGAATCCGGGACAGGGGTTCTCTGAAGCTTTCTTT
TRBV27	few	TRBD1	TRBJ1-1	CASSGTATITMNTEAFF	TGTGCCAGCAGTGGGACAGCAACAATTACTATGAACACTGAAGCTTTCTTT
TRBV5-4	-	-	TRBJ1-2	CASSFAVLSFSSNYGYTF	TGTGCCAGCAGCTTCGCAGTCCTGTCCTTCTCTTCTAACTATGGCTACACCTTC
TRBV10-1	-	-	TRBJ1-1	CATLGGITEAFF	TGCGCCACACTAGGCGGGATCACTGAAGCTTTCTTT
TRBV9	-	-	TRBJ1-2	CASSAQGYYGYTF	TGTGCCAGCAGCGCTCAGGGGTACTATGGCTACACCTTC
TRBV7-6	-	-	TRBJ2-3	CASSFGRGTDTQYF	TGTGCCAGCAGCTTTGGCCGGGGCACAGATACGCAGTATTTT
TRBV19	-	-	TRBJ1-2	CASSMFGGSNYGYTF	TGTGCCAGTAGTATGTTCGGGGGGAGTAACTATGGCTACACCTTC
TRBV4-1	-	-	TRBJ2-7	CASSSAAGSYEQYF	TGCGCCAGCAGCTCGGCAGCGGGCTCCTACGAGCAGTACTTC
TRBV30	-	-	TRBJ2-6	CAWTQDSSGANVLTF	TGTGCCTGGACACAGGATAGCTCTGGGGCCAACGTCCTGACTTTC
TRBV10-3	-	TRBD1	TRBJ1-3	CAISDLRGPGNTIYF	TGTGCCATCAGTGACCTCAGGGGGCCAGGAAACACCATATATTTT
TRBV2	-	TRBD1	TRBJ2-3	CASSDRQGRSTDTQYF	TGTGCCAGCAGCGACCGACAGGGGAGGTCGACAGATACGCAGTATTTT
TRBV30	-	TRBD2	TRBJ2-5	CAWRTNQKRWTSVMKTQYF	TGTGCCTGGAGGACCAACCAAAAGCGATGGACTAGTGTTATGAAGACCCAGTACTTC
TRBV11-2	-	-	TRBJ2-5	CASSFGQPRGETQYF	TGTGCCAGCAGCTTTGGACAGCCGAGGGGGGAGACCCAGTACTTC
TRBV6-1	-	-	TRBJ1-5	CASRGRVPSNQPQHF	TGTGCCAGCAGGGGCAGGGTCCCTAGCAATCAGCCCCAGCATTTT
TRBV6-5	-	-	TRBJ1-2	CASSYRQGFYGYTF	TGTGCCAGCAGTTACAGGCAGGGGTTCTATGGCTACACCTTC
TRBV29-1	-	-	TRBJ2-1	CSVEPGSSYNEQFF	TGCAGCGTTGAGCCGGGGAGCTCCTACAATGAGCAGTTCTTC
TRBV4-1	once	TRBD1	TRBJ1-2	CASSPTGARGYTF	TGCGCCAGCAGCCCGACAGGGGCGCGTGGCTACACCTTC
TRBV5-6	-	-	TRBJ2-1	CASSLGASRGQFF	TGTGCCAGCAGCTTGGGAGCGTCCCGAGGGCAGTTCTTC
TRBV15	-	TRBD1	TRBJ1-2	CATSRGGTGRNGYTF	TGTGCCACCAGCAGAGGAGGGACAGGGAGGAATGGCTACACCTTC
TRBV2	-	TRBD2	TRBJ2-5	CASSTEKGLPQETQYF	TGTGCCAGCAGTACTGAAAAGGGACTACCACAAGAGACCCAGTACTTC
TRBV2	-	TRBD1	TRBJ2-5	CASSEEGQGAETQYF	TGTGCCAGCAGCGAGGAGGGACAGGGGGCAGAGACCCAGTACTTC
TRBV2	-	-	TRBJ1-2	CASSESGPINYGYTF	TGTGCCAGCAGTGAATCAGGGCCGATTAACTATGGCTACACCTTC
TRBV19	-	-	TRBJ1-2	CASSIEWSVPNYGYTF	TGTGCCAGTAGTATAGAGTGGTCGGTTCCTAACTATGGCTACACCTTC